The entry that follows covers one T cell receptor beta chain sequence. The antigen is not known. The authors divided CD4+ cells into CD45RA+ naive and CD45RA-negative memory subsets. CDR3 length: 14 residues. The V and J ends lost 1 base and 5 bases respectively, with 11 bases between them. Germline loops: CDR1 SGHRS, CDR2 YFSETQ. TCRdb keeps only in-frame clones here, not all; method: immunoSEQ multiplex PCR. The table includes 800,000 to 1,200,000 clones, about 84% detected once. This specimen belongs to a study of shared clonotypes between healthy human individuals. Looking at the study overall: The study drew on a couple of women and a few men aged 18 to 49 as donors. Each donor's CD8 memory used one plate, CD8 naive two, each CD4 subset three.

General study findings and limits: Naive subsets generally had larger estimated richness than memory subsets.

The sample comprised memory CD4+ T cells from PBMCs. This sample's subset: CD45RA-negative fraction. This sequence joins TRBV5-1 and TRBJ2-3; no clear D gene. The source is a man between 18 and 35 years old in good health. Some clones in this sample may be carry-over from other donors' samples. The CDR3 is CASSLSSEEDTQYF. In nucleotides, the CDR3 is TGCGCCAGCAGCTTGTCCTCCGAGGAAGATACGCAGTATTTT.